This T cell receptor (beta chain) was retrieved from a study of beta chain features in type 1 diabetes. Overall study context: Age and gender were similar between patients and healthy donors, as were cell yields.

This clone was counted a few times. V lost 7 bases, J lost 2 bases, and 16 bases lay in between. Germline CDR1 is SEHNR and CDR2 is FQNEAQ (reference sequence). This CDR3 comprises 15 residues. All of the isolated RNA was reverse transcribed, so expressed TCRB transcripts were sequenced. Profiled with immunoSEQ multiplex PCR; TCRdb holds only in-frame clones, not every one. The sample contains 900,000 or so clones, 15% to 20% of which appear only once. Using CD45RO/CCR7/CD25/CD127/CD95/CD27, CD4+ naive, central memory, regulatory and stem cell-like memory cells were sorted. Specimen: naive CD4+ T cells from blood. V gene TRBV7-9 combines with J gene TRBJ2-3, with D possibly matching TRBD1 (6 bases). This receptor was obtained from a woman younger than 30 in good health. CDR3: CASTLQGEYTDTQYF. The CDR3 nucleotides are TGTGCCAGCACCCTACAGGGCGAGTACACAGATACGCAGTATTTT.